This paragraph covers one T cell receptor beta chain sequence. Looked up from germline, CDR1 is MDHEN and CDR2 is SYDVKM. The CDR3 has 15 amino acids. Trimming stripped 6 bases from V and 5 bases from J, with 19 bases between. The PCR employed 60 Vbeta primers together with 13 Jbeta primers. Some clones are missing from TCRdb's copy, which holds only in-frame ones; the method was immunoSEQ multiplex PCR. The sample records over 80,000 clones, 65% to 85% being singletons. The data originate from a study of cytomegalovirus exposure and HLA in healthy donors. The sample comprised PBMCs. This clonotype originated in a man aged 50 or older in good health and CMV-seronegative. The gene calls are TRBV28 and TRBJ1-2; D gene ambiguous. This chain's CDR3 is CASSTAQVGVYGYTF. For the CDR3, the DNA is TGTGCCAGCAGCACCGCCCAGGTGGGCGTTTATGGCTACACCTTC.